What follows describes a single T cell receptor (beta chain). Its antigen has not been determined. Base qualities are missing; no much larger clone stands one base away. Participants in the prospective study were enrolled through a virtual design, were aged 18 to 89 years, and lived in about two dozen United States geographic areas. In the prospective study, cohorts were assigned on the basis of participant-reported clinical history obtained from a screening survey and a study questionnaire. Recovered participants in ImmuneRACE Cohort 3 were defined by two consecutive negative NP/OP PCR tests, clearance by a healthcare professional, or resolution of symptoms. In the prospective study, mobile phlebotomists collected whole blood, serum and a nasopharyngeal or oropharyngeal swab from each participant. Participants in the prospective study had the option to provide additional blood draws and questionnaires over an approximately 2-month period. Before DNA extraction, prospective study blood samples were shipped either frozen or at room temperature.

TCRbeta CDR3 regions were amplified from genomic DNA using the immunoSEQ Assay, a bias-controlled multiplex PCR. Regarding the original processing steps: The number of nucleated cells in each sample was estimated from the amplification of reference gene primers within the assay. To quantify the absolute abundance of each unique TCRbeta CDR3 rearrangement, sequence reads were collapsed and filtered. For each sample, productive Simpson clonality was calculated as the square root of Simpson's diversity index across productive rearrangements. The immuneACCESS repertoire file appears here via TCRdb, limited to in-frame rearrangements. These files lack a portion of the clones; in checked studies, under half of the deficit traces to unresolved V genes, and the cause of the others is not known. V, J and clone size are taken as reported in that table, and D and trimming were inferred from the DNA itself. The sample records over 120,000 clones, around 79% of which are singletons. About 2.9% of the sample comes from the top ten.

This sample is drawn from a study of blood T cell repertoires in COVID-19 (dated by TCRdb to 2018 to 2020). For the wider study: Samples covering the acute and convalescent phases of COVID-19 were provided by collaborators in the United States, Italy and Spain. Samples came from the ongoing ImmuneRACE study (first 160 participants) plus 1,254 subjects from 6 global collaborators. Subjects who had been exposed to COVID-19, were actively infected with it, or had recovered from it provided the deeply sampled blood TCRbeta repertoires that made up the dataset. The material from the prospective study consisted of cDNA or gDNA derived from T cells, B-cell-depleted T cells, or PBMCs. Nearly every sample came with metadata listing a de-identified subject ID, COVID-19 status, age in years and sex. Where available, HLA class I and class II types were taken from metadata supplied by the sample provider and were not determined by assay-based typing. The repertoires were released in a freely available public database meant as a resource for research on the immune response to SARS-CoV-2.

The investigation overall reported the following: The quantity of clinical and demographic metadata differed by source and by participant and was supplied without curation.

From the cysteine up to the phenylalanine, the CDR3 has a length of 11 residues. Only CDR3 DNA is held: 33 bases, read in frame from base 1. The germline V gene (reference sequence) yields GTSNPN for CDR1 and SVGIG for CDR2. V was cut back by 5 bases and J by 6 bases, leaving a gap of 11 bases between them. Sequences were obtained from PBMCs or T cells enriched from blood (not recorded which). The receptor was isolated from a woman in her forties or fifties who had recovered from COVID-19. The chain is encoded by TRBV30 joined to TRBJ2-7; TRBD2 could be the D gene, as 6 bases match. The encoded CDR3 is CAWQGGGEQYF. In nucleotides, the sequence is TGTGCCTGGCAGGGAGGTGGCGAGCAGTACTTC.